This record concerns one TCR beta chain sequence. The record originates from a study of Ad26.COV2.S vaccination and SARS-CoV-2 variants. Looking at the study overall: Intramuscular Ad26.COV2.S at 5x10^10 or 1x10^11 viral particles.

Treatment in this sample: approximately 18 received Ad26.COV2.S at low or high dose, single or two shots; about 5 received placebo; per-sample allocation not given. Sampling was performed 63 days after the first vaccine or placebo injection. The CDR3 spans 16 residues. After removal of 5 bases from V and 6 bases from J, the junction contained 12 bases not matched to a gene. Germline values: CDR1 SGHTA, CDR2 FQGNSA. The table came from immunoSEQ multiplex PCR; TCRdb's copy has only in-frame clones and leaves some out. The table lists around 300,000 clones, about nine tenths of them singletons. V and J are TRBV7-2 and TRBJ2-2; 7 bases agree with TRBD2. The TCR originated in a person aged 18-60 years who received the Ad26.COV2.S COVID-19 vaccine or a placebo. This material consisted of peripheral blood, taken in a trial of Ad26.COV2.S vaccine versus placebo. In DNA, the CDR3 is TGTGCCAGCAGCGTTTGGCGGACTAGTAAAGCCGGGGAGCTGTTTTTT. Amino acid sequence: CASSVWRTSKAGELFF.